Shown below are 26 T cell receptor beta chains from a single sample sequenced in a study of CD8+ T cells in alopecia areata. It was cDNA, reverse transcribed from extracted RNA, that served as the sequencing template. The repertoire was sequenced with immunoSEQ multiplex PCR; TCRdb's copy has only in-frame clones and lacks some. The sample shows approximately 140,000 clones, 70% to 90% of them seen only once. The treatment denotes: oral pan-JAK inhibitor, 5-10 mg twice daily. The sequenced sample was CD8+ T cells sorted from blood, obtained at week 4, from a patient treated with tofacitinib. All receptors come from a human donor with alopecia areata.

The chain joins TRBV29-1 to TRBJ2-7; TRBD1 aligns across 7 bases. The V segment lost 6 bases and the J segment 0 bases; nucleotides outside the gene matches: 5. Looked up from germline, CDR1 is SQVTM and CDR2 is ANQGSEA. CDR3 length: 13 residues. The CDR3 nucleotides read TGCAGCGTCGGGACAGCGAGCTCCTACGAGCAGTACTTC. Translated: CSVGTASSYEQYF.

Concerning this clone itself: One end of the junction does not line up with germline, which may come from a read error. In the same sample, other DNA sequences code for this CDR3. V gene TRBV9 combines with J gene TRBJ2-1, with TRBD2 as a possible D gene (6 bases). This CDR3 spans 11 amino acids. Germline V gene data show CDR1 as SGDLS and CDR2 as YYNGEE. The CDR3 nucleotides are TGTGCCAGTAGCGGCTACAATGAGCAGTTCTTC. Protein: CASSGYNEQFF.

The V call is TRBV19, the J call TRBJ1-1, with D perhaps matching TRBD1 (5 bases). V was pared by 8 bases and J by 0 bases, with 16 bases between. There are 15 residues in the CDR3. Per the germline V gene, CDR1 is LNHDA and CDR2 is SQIVND (reference sequence). As DNA, the CDR3 is TGTGCCAGTCTTACTTCGGGGACTATGAACACTGAAGCTTTCTTT. This encodes CASLTSGTMNTEAFF.

The V gene is TRBV2, the J gene TRBJ2-1; D remains unclear. The CDR3 consists of 10 residues. Germline lookup yields CDR1 SNHLY and CDR2 FYNNEI. Trimming stripped 7 bases from V and 6 bases from J, with 4 bases between. CDR3 bases: TGTGCCAGCAATACCAATGAGCAGTTCTTC. Amino acid sequence: CASNTNEQFF.

The J gene is TRBJ1-1, the V gene TRBV5-6; the D gene is possibly TRBD1 (5 bases). Germline V gives CDR1 SGHDT, CDR2 YYEEEE. Trimming took off 4 bases at V and 5 bases at J, with 21 bases between the two ends. The CDR3 length is 16 residues. This CDR3 reads CASSPGRGRGGTEAFF. The CDR3 DNA reads as TGTGCCAGCAGCCCCGGTCGGGGACGAGGAGGGACTGAAGCTTTCTTT.

With regard to this clone: This specimen includes other DNA sequences encoding the same CDR3. The chain couples TRBV9 to TRBJ2-7, with no clear D. Looked up from germline, CDR1 is SGDLS and CDR2 is YYNGEE. The V and J ends lost 0 bases and 3 bases respectively, with 7 bases between them. The CDR3 runs 13 residues. CDR3 residues: CASSVGSSYEQYF. Here the CDR3 DNA reads TGTGCCAGCAGCGTAGGTAGCAGCTACGAGCAGTACTTC.

Here the CDR3 reads CASSPKTGLLGYEQYF. Written as DNA, the CDR3 is TGTGCCAGCTCACCTAAGACAGGGCTCTTAGGATACGAGCAGTACTTC. This rearrangement joins TRBV18 to TRBJ2-7; 7 nucleotides agree with TRBD1. Germline V gene sequence: CDR1 KGHSH, CDR2 LQKENI. V shed 3 bases, J shed 4 bases, and the junction held 12 bases outside the gene matches. The CDR3 spans 16 residues.

The V gene is TRBV30, the J gene TRBJ1-2; TRBD1 agrees at 9 bases. CDR3 length: 12 amino acids. The germline V gene encodes CDR1 GTSNPN and CDR2 SVGIG (reference sequence). V was pared by 2 bases and J by 7 bases, with 2 bases of the junction left unmatched. The CDR3 sequence: CAWSRTGVGYTF. CDR3 nucleotide sequence: TGTGCCTGGAGTAGGACAGGGGTTGGCTACACCTTC.

This clone was observed once. The chain joins TRBV5-1 to TRBJ1-2; 8 nucleotides match TRBD1. Germline V gene lookup returns CDR1 SGHRS and CDR2 YFSETQ. V dropped 4 bases and J dropped 0; count of bases not matched to a gene: 8. The CDR3 consists of 16 residues. This CDR3 is CASSNGQGLANYGYTF. CDR3 sequence (DNA): TGCGCCAGCAGCAACGGACAGGGCTTAGCTAACTATGGCTACACCTTC.

This chain connects TRBV29-1 to TRBJ2-7; 12 nucleotides agree with TRBD1. There are 15 residues in the CDR3. J gave up 4 bases and V 1 base, and 5 bases lay outside the gene matches. CDR1 is SQVTM, CDR2 ANQGSEA, per germline. The DNA of the CDR3 is TGCAGCGTTGAAGCGGGACAGGGGGCTTTGTACGAGCAGTACTTC. This gives the protein CSVEAGQGALYEQYF.

A single count supports this clone. The V gene is TRBV7-9, the J gene TRBJ1-1; D is ambiguous. The V end was cut by 1 base, the J end by 4 bases, with 10 bases between. The CDR3 totals 14 residues. Germline lookup yields CDR1 SEHNR and CDR2 FQNEAQ (reference sequence). CDR3 residues: CASSLVLSGTEAFF. The CDR3 DNA reads as TGTGCCAGCAGCTTAGTGCTTTCCGGCACTGAAGCTTTCTTT.

The chain is built from TRBV7-9 and TRBJ2-7; 12 bases align to TRBD2. V was pared by 5 bases and J by 6 bases, with 14 bases of the junction left unmatched. Germline V gene lookup returns CDR1 SEHNR and CDR2 FQNEAQ (reference sequence). The CDR3 runs 17 residues. DNA for the CDR3: TGTGCCAGCAGCCCGCCCCCTGGACTAGCGGGACGAGTCGAGCAGTACTTC. This translates into CASSPPPGLAGRVEQYF.

Turning to this clone: Other DNA sequences of this sample code for an identical CDR3. The rearrangement uses TRBV7-9 and TRBJ2-1; D is tentatively TRBD1 or TRBD2 (6 bases each). This CDR3 is 13 amino acids long. Trimming shortened V by 6 bases and J by 8 bases, and 14 bases separated the two germline ends. The germline CDR1 and CDR2 sequences are SEHNR and FQNEAQ (reference sequence). CDR3 loop: CASSPSGGDEQFF. CDR3 DNA sequence: TGTGCCAGCAGTCCTTCCGGGGGCGATGAGCAGTTCTTC.

This chain connects TRBV5-8 to TRBJ1-5; 7 bases align to TRBD1. V dropped 3 bases and J dropped 3; count of bases not matched to a gene: 6. Germline CDR1 reads SGHTS; CDR2 reads YDEGEE. The length of the CDR3 is 15 residues. CDR3: CASSSRDSNNQPQHF. CDR3 nucleotides: TGTGCCAGCAGCTCCCGGGACAGCAACAATCAGCCCCAGCATTTT. The full variable domain, rest sourced from reference TRBV5-8 and TRBJ1-5, is EAGVTQSPTHLIKTRGQQATLRCSPISGHTSVYWYQQALGLGLQFLLWYDEGEERNRGNFPPRFSGRQFPNYSSELNVNALELEDSALYLCASSSRDSNNQPQHFGDGTRLSIL.

This clone was detected a few times. The chain is built from TRBV7-9 and TRBJ1-5; D gene ambiguous. The ends were cut back, 3 bases at V and 4 bases at J, with 10 bases in the middle. Per the germline V gene, CDR1 is SEHNR and CDR2 is FQNEAQ (reference sequence). This CDR3 has 14 residues. The CDR3 DNA follows: TGTGCCAGCAGCTTGACCGGGAGAAATCAGCCCCAGCATTTT. Its protein is CASSLTGRNQPQHF. Based on the CDR3 plus reference TRBV7-9 and TRBJ1-5, the full variable domain is DTGVSQNPRHKITKRGQNVTFRCDPISEHNRLYWYRQTLGQGPEFLTYFQNEAQLEKSRLLSDRFSAERPKGSFSTLEIQRTEQGDSAMYLCASSLTGRNQPQHFGDGTRLSIL.

The rearrangement uses TRBV5-1 and TRBJ2-5, with 9 bases matching TRBD1. In germline, CDR1 is SGHRS, CDR2 YFSETQ. V lost 6 bases and J lost 5; bases outside the gene matches: 14. The CDR3 extends over 16 amino acids. In nucleotides, the CDR3 is TGCGCCAGCACCCGACCGGGACAGGGTAATCAGGAGACCCAGTACTTC. Translating gives CASTRPGQGNQETQYF. Full variable domain (rest looked up from reference TRBV5-1 and TRBJ2-5): KAGVTQTPRYLIKTRGQQVTLSCSPISGHRSVSWYQQTPGQGLQFLFEYFSETQRNKGNFPGRFSGRQFSNSRSEMNVSTLELGDSALYLCASTRPGQGNQETQYFGPGTRLLVL.

This sequence joins TRBV18 and TRBJ2-7; 7 bases line up with TRBD2. Germline assignment: CDR1 KGHSH and CDR2 LQKENI. The CDR3 spans 14 residues. Losses at the gene ends were 2 bases for V and 3 bases for J; bases not matched to a gene: 4. CDR3 amino acids: CASSPEGGSYEQYF. The CDR3 region has the DNA TGTGCCAGCTCACCAGAGGGAGGGAGCTACGAGCAGTACTTC.

This clone was seen only a few times. The V call is TRBV27, the J call TRBJ2-5; D unresolved. Looked up from germline, CDR1 is MNHEY and CDR2 is SMNVEV (reference sequence). The CDR3 length is 13 residues. Trimming pared 7 bases from V and 5 bases from J, leaving 14 bases between. In DNA, the CDR3 is TGTGCCAGCACGTCCCTGGGAACGGAGACCCAGTACTTC. As protein: CASTSLGTETQYF.

The gene calls are TRBV27 and TRBJ2-1, with TRBD1 identical over 8 bases. V was clipped by 5 bases and J by 0 bases; unmatched bases: 3. The germline gives CDR1 MNHEY, CDR2 SMNVEV (reference sequence). The CDR3 contains 15 residues. The CDR3 DNA is TGTGCCAGCAGTGTCGGGACAGGCTCCTACAATGAGCAGTTCTTC. Its translation is CASSVGTGSYNEQFF.

The chain couples TRBV29-1 to TRBJ1-1, with 7 positions matching TRBD1. Germline CDR1 SQVTM, CDR2 ANQGSEA. V lost 3 bases to trimming and J lost 3 bases; unmatched junction nucleotides: 4. The CDR3 has 13 residues. In nucleotides, the CDR3 is TGCAGCGTTGAGACAGGGACGGACACTGAAGCTTTCTTT. This sequence encodes CSVETGTDTEAFF.

The rearrangement joins TRBV30 to TRBJ1-2; D might be TRBD1 (5 bases). The CDR3 runs 14 residues. Trimming stripped 1 base from V and 5 bases from J, with 14 bases between. From germline, CDR1 is GTSNPN and CDR2 SVGIG (reference sequence). DNA of the CDR3: TGTGCCTGGAGTGACCTGGGGACGGGTTATGGCTACACCTTC. Protein product: CAWSDLGTGYGYTF.

CDR3 in amino acids: CASSLVGGAEPYEQYF. CDR3 in DNA: TGTGCCAGCAGCTTAGTGGGAGGGGCAGAGCCCTACGAGCAGTACTTC. The genes are TRBV5-8 and TRBJ2-7, with 7 bases that match TRBD2. In germline, CDR1 is SGHTS, CDR2 YDEGEE. This CDR3 comprises 16 residues. V trimming: 2 bases; J trimming: 2 bases; junction bases outside the gene matches: 10.

J is TRBJ2-7 and V is TRBV2; D is unclear. The CDR3 is 10 residues long. Germline V gene data show CDR1 as SNHLY and CDR2 as FYNNEI. V shed 7 bases and J shed 6 bases, with 7 bases lying between them. The CDR3 nucleotides are TGTGCCAGCACGGACGGCGAGCAGTACTTC. Residues: CASTDGEQYF.

The chain is built from TRBV7-9 and TRBJ2-2; D might be TRBD1 (5 bases). V was clipped by 1 base and J by 6 bases, with 9 bases between them. The CDR3 sequence is 14 residues long. In germline, CDR1 is SEHNR, CDR2 FQNEAQ (reference sequence). In nucleotides, the CDR3 is TGTGCCAGCAGCTTAGACCAGGGTGCCGGGGAGCTGTTTTTT. It is translated as CASSLDQGAGELFF.

A few counts support this clone. The rearrangement uses TRBV29-1 and TRBJ2-3; weak D call: TRBD1 (5 bases). The CDR3 has 18 amino acids. Trimming pared 0 bases from V and 2 bases from J, leaving 21 bases between. Germline V gene data show CDR1 as SQVTM and CDR2 as ANQGSEA. CDR3 bases: TGCAGCGTTGAAGATTGCGGCAGGGCAGGGTCTACCACAGATACGCAGTATTTT. This translates into CSVEDCGRAGSTTDTQYF.

This chain joins TRBV9 and TRBJ2-3, with D possibly TRBD2 on 5 matching bases. From germline, CDR1 is SGDLS and CDR2 YYNGEE. The CDR3 has 10 amino acids. V gave up 3 bases and J gave up 9 bases, with 5 bases separating them. CDR3: CASSGETQYF. CDR3 sequence (DNA): TGTGCCAGCAGCGGGGAGACGCAGTATTTT. Filled out from reference TRBV9 and TRBJ2-3, the complete variable domain reads DSGVTQTPKHLITATGQRVTLRCSPRSGDLSVYWYQQSLDQGLQFLIQYYNGEERAKGNILERFSAQQFPDLHSELNLSSLELGDSALYFCASSGETQYFGPGTRLTVL.